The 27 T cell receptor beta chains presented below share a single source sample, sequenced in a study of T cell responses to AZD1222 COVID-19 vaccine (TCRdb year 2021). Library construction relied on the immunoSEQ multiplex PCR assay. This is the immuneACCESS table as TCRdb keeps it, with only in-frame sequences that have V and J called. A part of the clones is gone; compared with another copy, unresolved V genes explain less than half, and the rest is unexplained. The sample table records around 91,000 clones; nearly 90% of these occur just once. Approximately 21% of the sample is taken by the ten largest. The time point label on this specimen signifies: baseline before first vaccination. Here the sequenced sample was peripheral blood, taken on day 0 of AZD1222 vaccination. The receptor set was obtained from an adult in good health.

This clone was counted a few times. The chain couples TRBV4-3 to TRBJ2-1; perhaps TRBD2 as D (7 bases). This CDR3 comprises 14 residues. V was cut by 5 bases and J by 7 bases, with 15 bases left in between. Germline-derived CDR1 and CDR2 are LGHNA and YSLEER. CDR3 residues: CASSVGGRGNEQFF. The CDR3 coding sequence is TGCGCCAGCAGCGTGGGGGGGCGTGGGAATGAGCAGTTCTTC.

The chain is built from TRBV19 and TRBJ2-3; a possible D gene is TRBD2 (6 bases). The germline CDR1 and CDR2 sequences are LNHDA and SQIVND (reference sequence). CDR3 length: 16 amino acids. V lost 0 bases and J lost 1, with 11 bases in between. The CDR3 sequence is CASSIDGGVRTDTQYF. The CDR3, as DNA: TGTGCCAGTAGTATAGATGGCGGGGTCCGCACAGATACGCAGTATTTT. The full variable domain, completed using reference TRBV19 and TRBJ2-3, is DGGITQSPKYLFRKEGQNVTLSCEQNLNHDAMYWYRQDPGQGLRLIYYSQIVNDFQKGDIAEGYSVSREKKESFPLTVTSAQKNPTAFYLCASSIDGGVRTDTQYFGPGTRLTVL.

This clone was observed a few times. The CDR3, as DNA: TGTGCCAGCAGCATCCCTGTGCGGGAGAGCACCGGGGAGCTGTTTTTT. Amino acids: CASSIPVRESTGELFF. J is TRBJ2-2 and V is TRBV5-4; 7 bases line up with TRBD2. CDR3 length: 16 residues. V lost 4 bases, J lost 4 bases, and 10 bases stayed unmatched. Germline V gene sequence: CDR1 SGHNT, CDR2 YYREEE (reference sequence).

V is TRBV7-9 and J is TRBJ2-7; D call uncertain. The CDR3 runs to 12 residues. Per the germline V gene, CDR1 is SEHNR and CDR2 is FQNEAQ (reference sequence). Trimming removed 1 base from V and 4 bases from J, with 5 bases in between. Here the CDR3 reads CASSLVTYEQYF. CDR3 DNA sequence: TGTGCCAGCAGCTTAGTAACGTACGAGCAGTACTTC.

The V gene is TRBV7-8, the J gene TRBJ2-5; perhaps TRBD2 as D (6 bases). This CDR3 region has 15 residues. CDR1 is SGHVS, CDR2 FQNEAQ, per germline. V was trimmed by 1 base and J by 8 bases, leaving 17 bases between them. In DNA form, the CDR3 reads TGTGCCAGCAGCTTAGTTTCGCGGCTAGCGCAAACCCAGTACTTC. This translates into CASSLVSRLAQTQYF.

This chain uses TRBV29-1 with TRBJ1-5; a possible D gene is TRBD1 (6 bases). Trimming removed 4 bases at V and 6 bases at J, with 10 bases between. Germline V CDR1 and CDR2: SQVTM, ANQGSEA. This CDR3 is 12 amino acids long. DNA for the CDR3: TGCAGCGTTGGGGAGACAGGTCAGCCCCAGCATTTT. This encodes CSVGETGQPQHF.

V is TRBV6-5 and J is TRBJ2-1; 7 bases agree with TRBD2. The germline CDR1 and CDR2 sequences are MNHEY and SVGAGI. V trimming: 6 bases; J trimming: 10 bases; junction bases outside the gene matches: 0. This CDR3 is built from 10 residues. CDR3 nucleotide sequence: TGTGCCAGCAGGGGGGGGGAGCAGTTCTTC. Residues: CASRGGEQFF.

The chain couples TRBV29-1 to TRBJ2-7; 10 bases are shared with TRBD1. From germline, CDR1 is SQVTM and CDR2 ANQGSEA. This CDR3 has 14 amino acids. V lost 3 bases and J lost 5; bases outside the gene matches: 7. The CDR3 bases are TGCAGCGTTGAGGGGGGACAGGGGTTCGACGAGCAGTACTTC. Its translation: CSVEGGQGFDEQYF.

CDR3 DNA: TGTGCCAGCACCGAAAGCCTAGAAGCTTTCTTT. Encoded protein: CASTESLEAFF. The genes are TRBV28 and TRBJ1-1; D ambiguous. This CDR3 contains 11 residues. Germline V lookup: CDR1 MDHEN, CDR2 SYDVKM. Trimming left V 7 bases short and J 8 bases short, with 11 bases between.

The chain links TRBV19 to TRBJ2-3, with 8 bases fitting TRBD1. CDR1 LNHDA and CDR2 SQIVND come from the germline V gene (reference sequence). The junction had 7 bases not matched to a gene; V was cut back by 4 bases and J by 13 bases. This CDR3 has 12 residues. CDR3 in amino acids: CASSTGTGPKYF. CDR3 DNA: TGTGCCAGTAGTACCGGGACAGGCCCGAAGTATTTT.

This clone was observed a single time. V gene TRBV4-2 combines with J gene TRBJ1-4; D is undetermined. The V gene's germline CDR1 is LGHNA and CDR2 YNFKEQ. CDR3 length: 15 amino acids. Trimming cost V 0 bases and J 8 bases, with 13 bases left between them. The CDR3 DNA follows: TGTGCCAGCAGCCAAGATTACCGGACGTACGAAAAACTGTTTTTT. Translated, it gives CASSQDYRTYEKLFF.

The chain's CDR3 is CASSPSGTEDQPQHF. The CDR3, as DNA: TGTGCCAGCAGCCCCTCGGGGACAGAAGATCAGCCCCAGCATTTT. The chain combines TRBV21-1 with TRBJ1-5; the table's D call TRBD1 went unverified against the DNA. TRBV21-1 is termed a pseudogene. The CDR3 is 15 residues long.

For the CDR3, the DNA is TGTGCCAGCAGCCAAGATCTAGTAGGAAATCAGCCCCAGCATTTT. Translated, it gives CASSQDLVGNQPQHF. The V gene is TRBV3-1 (or the pseudogene TRBV3-2), the J gene TRBJ1-5, with no clear D. V lost 0 bases to trimming and J lost 4 bases, with 10 bases between them. This CDR3 region has 15 residues. Germline CDR1 reads LGHDT; CDR2 reads YNNKEL (reference sequence).

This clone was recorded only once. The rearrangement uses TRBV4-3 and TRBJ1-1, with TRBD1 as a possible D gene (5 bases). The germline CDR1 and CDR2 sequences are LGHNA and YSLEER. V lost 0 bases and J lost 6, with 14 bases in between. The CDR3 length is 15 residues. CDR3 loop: CASSQDPRAGAEAFF. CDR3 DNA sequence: TGCGCCAGCAGCCAAGATCCCAGGGCCGGGGCTGAAGCTTTCTTT.

The CDR3 here is CASSLEGTGISGNTIYF. CDR3 sequence (DNA): TGTGCCAGCAGCTTAGAAGGGACAGGAATCTCTGGAAACACCATATATTTT. V and J are TRBV7-6 and TRBJ1-3; 8 bases line up with TRBD1. The germline CDR1 and CDR2 sequences are SGHVS and FNYEAQ. V dropped 1 base and J dropped 0; count of bases not matched to a gene: 5. This CDR3 is 17 amino acids long. The full variable domain, in which reference TRBV7-6 and TRBJ1-3 provide the parts outside the CDR3, is GAGVSQSPRYKVTKRGQDVALRCDPISGHVSLYWYRQALGQGPEFLTYFNYEAQQDKSGLPNDRFSAERPEGSISTLTIQRTEQRDSAMYRCASSLEGTGISGNTIYFGEGSWLTVV.

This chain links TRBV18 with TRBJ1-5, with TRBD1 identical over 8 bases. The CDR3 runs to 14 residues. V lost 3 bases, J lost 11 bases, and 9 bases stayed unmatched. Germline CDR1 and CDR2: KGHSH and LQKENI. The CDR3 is CASSPTGQGSSQHF. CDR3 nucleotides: TGTGCCAGCTCACCGACTGGACAGGGTTCGTCCCAGCATTTT.

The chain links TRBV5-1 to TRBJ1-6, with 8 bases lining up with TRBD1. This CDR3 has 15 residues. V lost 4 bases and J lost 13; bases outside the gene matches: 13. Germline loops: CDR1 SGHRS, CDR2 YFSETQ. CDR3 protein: CASSTQGAPGSPLHF. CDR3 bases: TGCGCCAGCAGCACTCAGGGGGCCCCGGGGAGTCCCCTCCACTTT.

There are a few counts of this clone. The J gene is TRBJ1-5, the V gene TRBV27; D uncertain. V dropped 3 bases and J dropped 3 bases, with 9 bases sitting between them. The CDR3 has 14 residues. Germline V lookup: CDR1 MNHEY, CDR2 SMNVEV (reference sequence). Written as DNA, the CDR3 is TGTGCCAGCAGTTTCGTCGGGTACAATCAGCCCCAGCATTTT. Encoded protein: CASSFVGYNQPQHF.

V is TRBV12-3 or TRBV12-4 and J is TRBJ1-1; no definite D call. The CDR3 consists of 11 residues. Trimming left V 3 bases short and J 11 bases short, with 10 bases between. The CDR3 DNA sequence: TGTGCCAGCAGTTTGGGAGGTGGGGCTTTCTTT. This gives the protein CASSLGGGAFF.

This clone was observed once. CDR3 DNA sequence: TGTGCCAGCAGTTACTCGAGTGTAGTCAACTTGAACGAGCAGTACTTC. This sequence encodes CASSYSSVVNLNEQYF. The chain links TRBV6-5 to TRBJ2-7; the D is unclear. The V gene lost 0 bases and the J gene lost 5 bases, with 17 bases spanning the gap. This CDR3 has 16 residues. Germline CDR1 and CDR2: MNHEY and SVGAGI.

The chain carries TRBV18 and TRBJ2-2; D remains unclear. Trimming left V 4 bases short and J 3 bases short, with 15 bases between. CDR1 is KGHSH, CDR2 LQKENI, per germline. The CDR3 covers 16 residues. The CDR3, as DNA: TGTGCCAGCTCACGGCTTACGCCCCCGGACACCGGGGAGCTGTTTTTT. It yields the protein CASSRLTPPDTGELFF.

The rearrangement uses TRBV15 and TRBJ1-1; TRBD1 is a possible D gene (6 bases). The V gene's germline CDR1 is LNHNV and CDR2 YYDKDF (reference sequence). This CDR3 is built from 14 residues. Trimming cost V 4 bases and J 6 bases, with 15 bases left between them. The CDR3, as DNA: TGTGCCACCAGCATGCGGACAGCTAGACCTGAAGCTTTCTTT. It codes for CATSMRTARPEAFF.

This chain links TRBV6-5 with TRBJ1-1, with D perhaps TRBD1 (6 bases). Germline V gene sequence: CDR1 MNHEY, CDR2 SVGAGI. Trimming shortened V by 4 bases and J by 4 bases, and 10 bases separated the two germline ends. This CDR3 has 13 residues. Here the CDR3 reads CASSWGRITEAFF. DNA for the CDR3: TGTGCCAGCAGTTGGGGGCGGATCACTGAAGCTTTCTTT.

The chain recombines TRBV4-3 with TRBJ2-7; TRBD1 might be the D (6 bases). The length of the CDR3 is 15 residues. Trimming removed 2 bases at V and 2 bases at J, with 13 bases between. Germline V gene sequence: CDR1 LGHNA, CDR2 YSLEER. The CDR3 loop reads CASSQSGTNPYEQYF. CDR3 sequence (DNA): TGCGCCAGCAGCCAATCCGGGACAAACCCCTACGAGCAGTACTTC.

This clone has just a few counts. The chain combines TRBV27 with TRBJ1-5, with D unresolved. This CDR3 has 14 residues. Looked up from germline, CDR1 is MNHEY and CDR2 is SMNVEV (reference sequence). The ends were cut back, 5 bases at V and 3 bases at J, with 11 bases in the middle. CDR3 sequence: CASSPGYFNQPQHF. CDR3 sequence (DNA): TGTGCCAGCAGTCCGGGATACTTCAATCAGCCCCAGCATTTT.

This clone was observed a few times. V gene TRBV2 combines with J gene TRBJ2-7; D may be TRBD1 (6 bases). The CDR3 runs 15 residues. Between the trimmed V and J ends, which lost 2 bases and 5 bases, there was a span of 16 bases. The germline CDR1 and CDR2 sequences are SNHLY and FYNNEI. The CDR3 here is CASSEQGGLGHEQYF. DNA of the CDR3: TGTGCCAGCAGTGAACAAGGGGGTCTCGGTCACGAGCAGTACTTC.

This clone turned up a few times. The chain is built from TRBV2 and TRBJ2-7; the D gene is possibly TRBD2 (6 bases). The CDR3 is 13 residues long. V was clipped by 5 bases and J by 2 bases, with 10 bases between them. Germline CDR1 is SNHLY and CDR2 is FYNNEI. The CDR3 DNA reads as TGTGCCAGCAGTTGGGGACTTACCTACGAGCAGTACTTC. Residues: CASSWGLTYEQYF. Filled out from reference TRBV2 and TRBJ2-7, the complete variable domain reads EPEVTQTPSHQVTQMGQEVILRCVPISNHLYFYWYRQILGQKVEFLVSFYNNEISEKSEIFDDQFSVERPDGSNFTLKIRSTKLEDSAMYFCASSWGLTYEQYFGPGTRLTVT.